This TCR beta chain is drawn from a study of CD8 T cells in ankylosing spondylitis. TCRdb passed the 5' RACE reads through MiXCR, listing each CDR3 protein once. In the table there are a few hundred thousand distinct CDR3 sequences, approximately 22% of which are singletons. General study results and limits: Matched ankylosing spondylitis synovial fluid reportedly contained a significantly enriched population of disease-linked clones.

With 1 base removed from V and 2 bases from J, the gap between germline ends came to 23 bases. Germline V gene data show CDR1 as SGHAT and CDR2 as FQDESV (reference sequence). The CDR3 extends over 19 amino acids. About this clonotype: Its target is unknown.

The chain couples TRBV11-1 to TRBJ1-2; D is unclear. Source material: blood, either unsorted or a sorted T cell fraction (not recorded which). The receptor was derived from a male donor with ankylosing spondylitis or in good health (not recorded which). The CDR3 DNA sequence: TGTGCCAGCAGCTTAGGTGCGAGGTCCGAACACTACCTCAACTATGGCTACACCTTC. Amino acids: CASSLGARSEHYLNYGYTF.